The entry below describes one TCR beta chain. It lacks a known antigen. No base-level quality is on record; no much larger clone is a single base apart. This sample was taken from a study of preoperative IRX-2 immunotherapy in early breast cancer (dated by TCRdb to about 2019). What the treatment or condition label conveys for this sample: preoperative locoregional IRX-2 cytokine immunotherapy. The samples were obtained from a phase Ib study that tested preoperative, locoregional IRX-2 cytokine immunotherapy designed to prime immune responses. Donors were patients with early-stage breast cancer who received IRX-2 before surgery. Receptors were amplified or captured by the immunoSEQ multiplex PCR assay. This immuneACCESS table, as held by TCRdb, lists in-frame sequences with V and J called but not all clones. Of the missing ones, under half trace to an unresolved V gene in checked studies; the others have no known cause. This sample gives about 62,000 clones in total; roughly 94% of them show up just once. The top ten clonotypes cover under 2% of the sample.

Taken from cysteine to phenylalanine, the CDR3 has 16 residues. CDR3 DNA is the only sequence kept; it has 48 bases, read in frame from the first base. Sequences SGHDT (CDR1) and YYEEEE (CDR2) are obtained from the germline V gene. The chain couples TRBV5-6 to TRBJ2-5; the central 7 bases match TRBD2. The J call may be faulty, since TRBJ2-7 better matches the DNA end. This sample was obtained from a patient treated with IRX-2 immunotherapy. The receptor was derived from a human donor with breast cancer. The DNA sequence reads TGTGCCAGCAGCTTGGGTGGCGGGAGTTACTTCGACGAGCAGTACTTC. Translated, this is CASSLGGGSYFDEQYF.